This T cell receptor beta chain emerged from a study of T cells in Graves' hyperthyroidism and ophthalmopathy. The CDR3 contains 16 residues. V was pared by 0 bases and J by 13 bases, with 22 bases between. Germline CDR1 and CDR2: KGHSH and LQKENI. Study conclusions and caveats: Blood held most thyroid clonotypes expanded above 0.001 frequency. A model of 13 V-J features distinguished ophthalmopathy from stable hyperthyroidism.

RNA transcripts gave rise to amplified TCR beta CDR3 regions. Using the HTBI primer set, a first-round RT-PCR was run on the TCR CDR3. MiXCR was run by TCRdb on the multiplex PCR reads, yielding one entry per CDR3 protein. This sample has approximately 690,000 distinct CDR3 sequences, with approximately 14% found just once. This clonotype was detected ten times or more. Antigen: not known. The sample consisted of blood. The TCR originated in a woman aged 45 to 65 with Graves' ophthalmopathy. V usage is TRBV18 and J usage is TRBJ2-1; tentatively, D is TRBD2 (5 bases). The CDR3 spells CASSPPVGPGGQSQFF. The CDR3 DNA is TGTGCCAGCTCACCACCGGTGGGTCCAGGAGGCCAGTCCCAGTTCTTC.